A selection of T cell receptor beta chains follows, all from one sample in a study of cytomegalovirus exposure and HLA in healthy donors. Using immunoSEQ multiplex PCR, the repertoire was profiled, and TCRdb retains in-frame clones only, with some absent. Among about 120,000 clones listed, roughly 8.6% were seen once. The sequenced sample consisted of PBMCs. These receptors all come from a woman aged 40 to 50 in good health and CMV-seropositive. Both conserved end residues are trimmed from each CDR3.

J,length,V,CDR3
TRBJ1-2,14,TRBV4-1,ASSQAPGVSNYGYT
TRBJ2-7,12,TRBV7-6,ASSLGQGAYEQY
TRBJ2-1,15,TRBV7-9,ASSSGQGAISYNEQF
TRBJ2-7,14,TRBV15,ATSRDPNPLYYEQY
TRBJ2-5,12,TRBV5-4,ASSPASGVGTQY
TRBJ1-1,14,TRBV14,ASSPHYGQGGTEAF
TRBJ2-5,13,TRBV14,ASSQTGGSWETQY
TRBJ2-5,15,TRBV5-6,ASSSSRQNREWETQY
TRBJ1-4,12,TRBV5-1,ASSQGSTNEKLF
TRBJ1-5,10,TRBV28,ASTGGGQPQH
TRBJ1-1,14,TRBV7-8,ASSLRTGRLNTEAF
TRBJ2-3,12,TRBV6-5,ASMRGGLTDTQY
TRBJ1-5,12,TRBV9,ASSVGGINQPQH
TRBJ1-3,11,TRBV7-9,ASSLVKGNTIY
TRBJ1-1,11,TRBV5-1,ASRGTANTEAF
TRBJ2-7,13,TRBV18,ASSPRVGTSDEQY
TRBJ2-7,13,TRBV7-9,ASRTRAGAAVEQY
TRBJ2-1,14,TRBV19,ASSSGRQGVYNEQF
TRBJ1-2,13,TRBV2,ASHSREAEGYGYT
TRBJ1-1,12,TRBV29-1,SVGWGQVDTEAF
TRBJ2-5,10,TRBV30,AWTGVQETQY
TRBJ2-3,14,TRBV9,ASSGPGQGLADTQY
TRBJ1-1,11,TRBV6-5,ASRLGQNTEAF
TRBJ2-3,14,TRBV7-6,ASSKRLGQGSDTQY
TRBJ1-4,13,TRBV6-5,ASSTGSNYGEKLF
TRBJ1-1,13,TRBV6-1,ASRPFQGWDTEAF
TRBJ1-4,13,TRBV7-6,ASSFGTGSDEKLF
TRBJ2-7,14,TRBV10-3,AISEDRAMFGYEQY
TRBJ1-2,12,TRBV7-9,ASSLRGRGYGYT
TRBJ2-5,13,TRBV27,ASRHRSGGEETQY
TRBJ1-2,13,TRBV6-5,ASSYSTGRGDGYT
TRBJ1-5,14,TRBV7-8,ASSLVEAISNQPQH
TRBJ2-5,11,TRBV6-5,ASSSGIWETQY
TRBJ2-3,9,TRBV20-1,SAGSLDTQY
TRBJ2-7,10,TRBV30,AYRDSPHEQY
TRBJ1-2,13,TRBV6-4,ASRKTGGKTYGYT
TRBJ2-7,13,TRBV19,ASSPGTGLSYEQY
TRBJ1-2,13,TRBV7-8,ASSFDSLGYYGYT
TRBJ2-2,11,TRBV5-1,ASTGVNTGELF
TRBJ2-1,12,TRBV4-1,ASSQPLRDGGQF
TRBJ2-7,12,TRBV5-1,ASSYRDALLEQY
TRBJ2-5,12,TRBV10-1,ASSENRGRETQY
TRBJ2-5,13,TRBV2,ASSPDLGARETQY
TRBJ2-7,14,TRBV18,ASSPPNTGGRHEQY
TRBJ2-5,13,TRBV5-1,ASTYAGTGDSARY
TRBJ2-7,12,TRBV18,ASSPPRNAYEQY
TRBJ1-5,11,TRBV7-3,ASSLTPDQPQH
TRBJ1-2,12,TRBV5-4,ASSRQGADYGYT
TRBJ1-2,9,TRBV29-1,SAGGWWGYT
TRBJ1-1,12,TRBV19,ASSPGQGYTEAF
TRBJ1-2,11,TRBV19,ASSQQGAGGYT
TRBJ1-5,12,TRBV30,AWSEDSSNQPQH
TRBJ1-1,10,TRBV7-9,ASSQMNTEAF
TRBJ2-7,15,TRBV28,ASSSGTSGGAAYEQY
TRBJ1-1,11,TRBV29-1,SVWDREGTEAF